This record concerns one T cell receptor beta chain sequence. Its antigen is undetermined. Trimming at V came to 4 bases and at J to 3 bases, leaving 5 bases not matched to a gene. The length of the CDR3 is 15 residues. CDR1 is SGHRS and CDR2 is YFSETQ in the germline V gene. The data stem from a study of OX40 agonist ivuxolimab in advanced cancers. Study overall: Among those enrolled, mean age was about 60 years (range roughly 20 to 85) and approximately 80% were male. One hepatocellular carcinoma and two cutaneous melanoma patients partially responded. Study-wide results and limits: Dose levels from 0.1 to 3.0 mg/kg saw CD4+ and CD8+ blood T cells expand clonally by week 6. Among the nonresponders, some also had low normalized T-cell clonal expansion.

The method was immunoSEQ multiplex PCR; TCRdb's version includes in-frame clones alone and lacks a portion of them. The table shows some 86,000 clones, with less than 95% occurring only once. This chain uses TRBV5-1 with TRBJ2-1, with 9 bases lining up with TRBD1. This TCR was recovered from an adult with an advanced solid tumor such as melanoma, head and neck, liver or kidney cancer. This sample comprised CD4+ or CD8+ T cells sorted from blood, obtained in a trial of the OX40 agonist ivuxolimab. CDR3 nucleotide sequence: TGCGCCAGCAGCCTAGGGACAGGGAACTACAATGAGCAGTTCTTC. Translating it yields CASSLGTGNYNEQFF.